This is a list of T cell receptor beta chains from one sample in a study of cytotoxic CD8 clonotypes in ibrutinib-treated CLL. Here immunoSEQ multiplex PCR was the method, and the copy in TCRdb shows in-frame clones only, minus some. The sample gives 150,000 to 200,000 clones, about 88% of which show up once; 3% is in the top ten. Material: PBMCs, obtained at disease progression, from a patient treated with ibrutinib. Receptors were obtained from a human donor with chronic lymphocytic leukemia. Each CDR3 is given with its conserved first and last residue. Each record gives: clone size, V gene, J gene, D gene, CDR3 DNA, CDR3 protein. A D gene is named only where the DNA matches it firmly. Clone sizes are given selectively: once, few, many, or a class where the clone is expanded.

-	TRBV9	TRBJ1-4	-	TGTGCCAGCAGCGTAGGTACGGGTTTGAGGAATGAAAAACTGTTTTTT	CASSVGTGLRNEKLFF
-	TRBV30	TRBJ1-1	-	TGTGCCTGGAGTGTCTTCGAGGTGGTTCTGAACACTGAAGCTTTCTTT	CAWSVFEVVLNTEAFF
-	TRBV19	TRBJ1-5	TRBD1	TGTGCCAGTAGTGACAGGGGGCGTCAGCCCCAGCATTTT	CASSDRGRQPQHF
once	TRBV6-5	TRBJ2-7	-	TGTGCCAGCAGTTACTCAACAGGGAACGAGCAGTACTTC	CASSYSTGNEQYF
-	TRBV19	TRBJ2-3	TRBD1	TGTGCCAGTCGGGACAGGGGGACAGATACGCAGTATTTT	CASRDRGTDTQYF
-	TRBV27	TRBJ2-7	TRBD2	TGTGCCAGCAGTTTAGGACTAGCCGACGAGCAGTACTTC	CASSLGLADEQYF
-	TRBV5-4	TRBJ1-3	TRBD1	TGTGCCAGCAGCTTGGGACAGGGCGCTGGAAACACCATATATTTT	CASSLGQGAGNTIYF
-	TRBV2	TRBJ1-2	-	TGTGCCAGCAGGCCCTTAGGAGGGGTGGATGGCTACACCTTC	CASRPLGGVDGYTF
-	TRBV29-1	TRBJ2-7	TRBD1	TGCAGCGGGATCGGACAGGGCTACGAGCAGTACTTC	CSGIGQGYEQYF
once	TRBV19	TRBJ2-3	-	TGTGCCAGTACCCCTTCGTTTGTGCGAGGGAGGGATACGCAGTATTTT	CASTPSFVRGRDTQYF
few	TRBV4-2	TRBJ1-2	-	TGTGCCAGCAGCCAAGACTTGGGGACTAACTATGGCTACACCTTC	CASSQDLGTNYGYTF
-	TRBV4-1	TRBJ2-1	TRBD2	TGCGCCAGCAGCTTCCAGAAGTTATTGGGATCGCGGACTAGCGGGAGTACAAATGAGCAGTTCTTC	CASSFQKLLGSRTSGSTNEQFF
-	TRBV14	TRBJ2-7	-	TGTGCCAGCAGCCTCACCTACGAGCAGTACTTC	CASSLTYEQYF
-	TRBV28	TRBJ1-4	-	TGTGCCAGCAGCTCCCTCGGGACTAATGAAAAACTGTTTTTT	CASSSLGTNEKLFF
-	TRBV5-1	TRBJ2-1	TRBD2	TGCGCCAGCAGTCTTCTAGCGGGAGACGGTGAGCAGTTCTTC	CASSLLAGDGEQFF
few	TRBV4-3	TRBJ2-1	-	TGCGCCAGCAGCCAAGTGACCCACGGGAATGAGCAGTTCTTC	CASSQVTHGNEQFF
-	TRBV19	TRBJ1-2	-	TGTGCCAGTAGTATCAACAGGAATGGCTACACCTTC	CASSINRNGYTF
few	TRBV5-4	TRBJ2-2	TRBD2	TGTGCCAGCAGCTCGGGACTAGCCAACACCGGGGAGCTGTTTTTT	CASSSGLANTGELFF
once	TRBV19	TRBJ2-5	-	TGTGCCAGTAGTTACGGGACATTGGGGACCCAGTACTTC	CASSYGTLGTQYF
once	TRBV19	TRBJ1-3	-	TGTGCCAGTATACCTTCGGACGGCTCTGGAAACACCATATATTTT	CASIPSDGSGNTIYF
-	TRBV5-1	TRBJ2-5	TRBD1	TGCGCCAGCAGCACGACAGGGAAAGAGACCCAGTACTTC	CASSTTGKETQYF
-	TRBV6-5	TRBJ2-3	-	TGTGCCAGCGGGGACCTCTCTAGCACAGATACGCAGTATTTT	CASGDLSSTDTQYF
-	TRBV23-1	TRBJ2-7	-	TGCGCCAGCGCTCCACTAAAATTCCCGCCCTACGAGCAGTACTTC	CASAPLKFPPYEQYF
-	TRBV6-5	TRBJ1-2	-	TGTGCCAGCTCACCGGGGGCAGGGAGGGGTGGCTACACCTTC	CASSPGAGRGGYTF
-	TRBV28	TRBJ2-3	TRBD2	TGTGCCAGCAGCCCACCGGGGGGCGGGAGGGCCACAGATACGCAGTATTTT	CASSPPGGGRATDTQYF
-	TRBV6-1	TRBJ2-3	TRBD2	TGTGCCAGCACGGCGGGAGGGAGGGATACGCAGTATTTT	CASTAGGRDTQYF